This T cell receptor beta chain is from a study of T cell responses to AZD1222 COVID-19 vaccine. Produced via immunoSEQ multiplex PCR; TCRdb's table is partial and in-frame only. Here the sample spans approximately 81,000 clones, 83% being singletons. With 5 bases removed from V and 0 bases from J, the gap between germline ends came to 10 bases. Germline CDR1 SGHTA, CDR2 FQGNSA. The CDR3 loop spans 15 amino acids. The V call is TRBV7-2, the J call TRBJ1-4, with D tentatively TRBD1 (5 bases). The material sequenced was peripheral blood, taken 28 days after the second AZD1222 dose. This clonotype originated in an adult who received the AZD1222 COVID-19 vaccine. CDR3 bases: TGTGCCAGCAGCATAACAGGACCAACTAATGAAAAACTGTTTTTT. It encodes CASSITGPTNEKLFF.